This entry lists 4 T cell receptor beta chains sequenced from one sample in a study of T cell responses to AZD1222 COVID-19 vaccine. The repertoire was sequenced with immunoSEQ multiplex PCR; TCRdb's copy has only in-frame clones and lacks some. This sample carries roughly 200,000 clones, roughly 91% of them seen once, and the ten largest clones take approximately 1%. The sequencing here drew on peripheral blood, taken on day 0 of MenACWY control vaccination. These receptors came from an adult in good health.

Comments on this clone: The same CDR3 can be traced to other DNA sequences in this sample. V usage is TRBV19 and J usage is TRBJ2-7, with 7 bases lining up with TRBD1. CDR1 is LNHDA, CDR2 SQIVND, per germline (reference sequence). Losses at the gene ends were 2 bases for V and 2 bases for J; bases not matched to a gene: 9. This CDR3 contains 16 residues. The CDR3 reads CASSISSGTVPYEQYF. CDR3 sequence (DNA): TGTGCCAGTAGTATAAGTTCCGGGACAGTCCCCTACGAGCAGTACTTC.

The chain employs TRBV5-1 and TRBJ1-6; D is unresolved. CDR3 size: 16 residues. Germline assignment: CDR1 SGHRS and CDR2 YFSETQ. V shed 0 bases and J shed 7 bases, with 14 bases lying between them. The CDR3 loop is CASSLAPGTLNSPLHF. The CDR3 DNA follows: TGCGCCAGCAGCTTGGCCCCCGGTACACTCAATTCACCCCTCCACTTT.

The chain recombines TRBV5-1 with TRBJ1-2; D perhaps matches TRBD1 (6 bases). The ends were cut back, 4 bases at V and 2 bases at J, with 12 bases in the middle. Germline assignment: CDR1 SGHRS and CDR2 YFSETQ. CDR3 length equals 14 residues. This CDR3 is CASSPEGGNYGYTF. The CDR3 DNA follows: TGCGCCAGCAGCCCCGAGGGGGGGAACTATGGCTACACCTTC.

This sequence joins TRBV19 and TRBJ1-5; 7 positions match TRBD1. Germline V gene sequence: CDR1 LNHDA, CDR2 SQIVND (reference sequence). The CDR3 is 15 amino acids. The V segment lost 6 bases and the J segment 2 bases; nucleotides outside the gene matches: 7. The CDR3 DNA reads TGTGCCAGTAGCAGGGGGAGTTCGGGCAATCAGCCCCAGCATTTT. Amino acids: CASSRGSSGNQPQHF.